Below are 13 T cell receptor beta chains sequenced from a single sample in a study of vaccination effects on CD4 cells after COVID-19. Using viral peptide pools, the ViraFEST assay grew out antigen-specific CD4+ T cells prior to sequencing. With roughly 9 days of culture completed, CD4+ T cells were isolated. Every participant took two doses of the BNT162b2 or mRNA-1273 vaccine. TCRdb's table, derived via immunoSEQ multiplex PCR, lists solely in-frame clones and lacks some. The sample lists about 15,000 clones; approximately 70% were seen once. No cognate antigen is known for these TCRs. The source was CD4+ T cells from PBMCs cultured with SARS-CoV-2 spike peptides, collected after COVID-19 vaccination. These receptors came from a human donor who received a COVID-19 vaccine.

The count of this clone is one. This chain connects TRBV7-3 to TRBJ2-3; 7 bases are shared with TRBD1. This CDR3 has 16 amino acids. CDR1 is SGHTA, CDR2 FQGTGA, per germline. J was trimmed by 2 bases and V by 5 bases; bases with no gene match: 10. For the CDR3, the DNA is TGTGCCAGCAGCCGAACACCGGGACAGACCACAGATACGCAGTATTTT. This translates into CASSRTPGQTTDTQYF.

The genes are TRBV7-2 and TRBJ1-5, with unresolved D. Germline-derived CDR1 and CDR2 are SGHTA and FQGNSA. The V end was cut by 5 bases, the J end by 3 bases, with 11 bases between. The CDR3 sequence is 14 residues long. CDR3 protein: CASSMDGPNQPQHF. In DNA, the CDR3 is TGTGCCAGCAGCATGGACGGTCCCAATCAGCCCCAGCATTTT.

This clone has only one observation. The chain carries TRBV5-4 and TRBJ1-4; D unresolved. Germline V gene lookup returns CDR1 SGHNT and CDR2 YYREEE (reference sequence). V dropped 0 bases and J dropped 2 bases, with 8 bases sitting between them. CDR3 size: 15 residues. CDR3 sequence: CASSLGTATNEKLFF. The CDR3 DNA follows: TGTGCCAGCAGCTTGGGGACCGCTACTAATGAAAAACTGTTTTTT.

J is TRBJ2-7 and V is TRBV28, with D possibly matching TRBD1 (6 bases). The CDR3 length is 14 residues. The V end lost 6 bases, the J end lost 3 bases, and 15 bases lay between the germline ends. Germline CDR1 is MDHEN and CDR2 is SYDVKM. The CDR3: CASRDTGIGYEQYF. The CDR3 bases are TGTGCCAGCAGGGATACAGGGATAGGCTACGAGCAGTACTTC.

The chain combines TRBV9 with TRBJ2-5, with D hard to call. Per germline, CDR1 SGDLS and CDR2 YYNGEE. V shed 0 bases and J shed 0 bases, with 12 bases lying between them. CDR3 size: 16 residues. CDR3 sequence: CASSVAIDTYQETQYF. In nucleotides, the CDR3 is TGTGCCAGCAGCGTAGCTATAGACACGTACCAAGAGACCCAGTACTTC.

The chain has TRBV2 and TRBJ2-5, with 8 bases fitting TRBD2. The CDR3 is 15 amino acids. Trimming removed 7 bases from V and 2 bases from J; junction bases left unmatched: 9. Looked up from germline, CDR1 is SNHLY and CDR2 is FYNNEI. The CDR3 DNA reads TGTGCCAGCACCCGAGGACCGGGAGGGCAAGAGACCCAGTACTTC. This codes for CASTRGPGGQETQYF. The whole variable domain, remainder taken from reference TRBV2 and TRBJ2-5, is EPEVTQTPSHQVTQMGQEVILRCVPISNHLYFYWYRQILGQKVEFLVSFYNNEISEKSEIFDDQFSVERPDGSNFTLKIRSTKLEDSAMYFCASTRGPGGQETQYFGPGTRLLVL.

J is TRBJ2-1 and V is TRBV9, with 8 bases aligning to TRBD2. V trimming: 3 bases; J trimming: 0 bases; junction bases outside the gene matches: 8. This CDR3 contains 17 residues. The germline V gene has CDR1 SGDLS and CDR2 YYNGEE. The CDR3, as DNA: TGTGCCAGCAGCGGCCCGTCGAGCGGGAGCTCCTACAATGAGCAGTTCTTC. Translating gives CASSGPSSGSSYNEQFF.

V gene TRBV6-5 combines with J gene TRBJ2-6, with D uncertain. The CDR3 contains 13 residues. Germline V CDR1 and CDR2: MNHEY, SVGAGI. With 6 bases removed from V and 2 bases from J, the gap between germline ends came to 5 bases. CDR3 in amino acids: CASRPPGANVLTF. The CDR3 DNA follows: TGTGCCAGCAGGCCTCCTGGGGCCAACGTCCTGACTTTC.

In nucleotides, the CDR3 is TGTGCCAGCAGTTTCGGCGAAGGGATCCAGTACTTC. Protein: CASSFGEGIQYF. The V and J genes are TRBV6-2 or TRBV6-3 and TRBJ2-5, with D unclear. This CDR3 spans 12 amino acids. With 4 bases removed from V and 10 bases from J, the gap between germline ends came to 13 bases. Germline V gene lookup returns CDR1 MNHEY and CDR2 SVGEGT.

This clone was found once. The chain is built from TRBV2 and TRBJ1-4; D unclear. This CDR3 region has 16 residues. The V and J ends lost 1 base and 2 bases respectively, with 11 bases between them. Germline CDR1 is SNHLY and CDR2 is FYNNEI. The CDR3 spells CASSEEEVRTNEKLFF. CDR3 in DNA: TGTGCCAGCAGTGAAGAGGAAGTTCGGACTAATGAAAAACTGTTTTTT.

The rearrangement joins TRBV28 to TRBJ1-6; the D gene is possibly TRBD1 (5 bases). This CDR3 comprises 14 residues. V shed 7 bases and J shed 6 bases, with 13 bases lying between them. Germline V gene sequence: CDR1 MDHEN, CDR2 SYDVKM. The CDR3 DNA sequence: TGTGCCAGCACTGGCGGGACGGTTAATTCACCCCTCCACTTT. It encodes CASTGGTVNSPLHF.

V is TRBV5-1 and J is TRBJ2-3, with 7 bases fitting TRBD2. CDR3 length: 13 residues. In germline, CDR1 is SGHRS, CDR2 YFSETQ. V lost 2 bases, J lost 6 bases, and 3 bases stayed unmatched. The DNA for the CDR3 is TGCGCCAGCAGCTTAACTAGCGACGATACGCAGTATTTT. Its protein product is CASSLTSDDTQYF. The whole variable domain, remainder taken from reference TRBV5-1 and TRBJ2-3, is KAGVTQTPRYLIKTRGQQVTLSCSPISGHRSVSWYQQTPGQGLQFLFEYFSETQRNKGNFPGRFSGRQFSNSRSEMNVSTLELGDSALYLCASSLTSDDTQYFGPGTRLTVL.

This sequence joins TRBV6-5 and TRBJ1-2; 7 bases align to TRBD1. Germline V gene lookup returns CDR1 MNHEY and CDR2 SVGAGI. V gave up 8 bases and J gave up 6 bases; unmatched junction bases: 12. This CDR3 region has 14 residues. The CDR3 nucleotides are TGTGCCAGCGGAAACAGGGGAAGAGAGGATGGCTACACCTTC. Amino acids: CASGNRGREDGYTF.